The rows below give T cell receptor beta chains drawn from one sample of a study of regulatory T cells in long-lasting Graves disease. One entry per CDR3 protein results from TCRdb running MiXCR on the multiplex PCR reads. This sample yields some 240,000 distinct CDR3 sequences, of which roughly 18% are seen a single time; 12% belongs to the top ten. These sequences were also reported in another study, on T cells in Graves' hyperthyroidism and ophthalmopathy.

Material: peripheral blood mononuclear cells (PBMCs), obtained at new diagnosis, from a patient treated with antithyroid drugs. The receptors come from a woman aged 25-40 years with Graves disease. Both conserved end residues are part of each CDR3. D genes are given only for firm matches. Only some rows state a clone size, as once, few, many or a class for expanded clones.

>few|TRBJ2-7|22|TRBV4-2|TRBD2
TGTGCCAGCAGCCAAGGTCGCGTAGTGTGGACTAGCGGGGGCCTTAGCTCCTACGAGCAGTACTTC
CASSQGRVVWTSGGLSSYEQYF
>few|TRBJ2-1|16|TRBV7-9|.
TGTGCCAGCAGCTTATCACTAGGGAGCTCCTACAATGAGCAGTTCTTC
CASSLSLGSSYNEQFF
>many|TRBJ2-3|17|TRBV9|TRBD2
TGTGCCAGCAGCGTAGCCCCATTCGCGGGGGGGGCAGATACGCAGTATTTT
CASSVAPFAGGADTQYF
>.|TRBJ2-2|16|TRBV6-1|TRBD2
TGTGCCAGCAGCCAAGGACTAGCGGGAACTAGGGGGGAGCTGTTTTTT
CASSQGLAGTRGELFF
>many|TRBJ2-7|18|TRBV4-1|.
TGCGCCAGCAGCCAAGTCGGAGGGAGAGCATTCGTTGGCCACGAGCAGTACTTC
CASSQVGGRAFVGHEQYF
>many|TRBJ2-7|15|TRBV27|TRBD1
TGTGCCAGCAGTTCACCAGGACAGGGGAGCCACGAGCAGTACTTC
CASSSPGQGSHEQYF
>many|TRBJ2-7|13|TRBV30|.
TGTGCCTGGGCCCGGGCGACCTTCGGGGAGCAGTACTTC
CAWARATFGEQYF
>many|TRBJ2-5|16|TRBV20-1|.
TGCAGTGCTAGAGATAGATGGGGGACCAACCAAGAGACCCAGTACTTC
CSARDRWGTNQETQYF
>.|TRBJ1-6|15|TRBV6-5|TRBD1
TGTGCCAGCAGTTCCCGACAGGGAAATAATTCACCCCTCCACTTT
CASSSRQGNNSPLHF
>many|TRBJ2-1|13|TRBV10-3|.
TGTGCCATCATGAGGCTTGACGGCAATGAGCAGTTCTTC
CAIMRLDGNEQFF
>many|TRBJ1-5|13|TRBV28|.
TGTGCCAGCAGGGGGGATGGCAATCAGCCCCAGCATTTT
CASRGDGNQPQHF
>.|TRBJ1-4|12|TRBV20-1|.
TGCGGCATATTTGCAACTAATGAAAAACTGTTTTTT
CGIFATNEKLFF
>many|TRBJ2-2|14|TRBV19|.
TGTGCCAGTTCACCTGCTTCAAACACCGGGGAGCTGTTTTTT
CASSPASNTGELFF
>many|TRBJ1-1|12|TRBV11-2|.
TGTGCCAGCAGCCACGACAGCTTTGTTGCTTTCTTT
CASSHDSFVAFF
>.|TRBJ2-3|14|TRBV6-1|.
TGTGCCAGCAGGTGGTTGGTTAGCACAGATACGCAGTATTTT
CASRWLVSTDTQYF
>many|TRBJ1-2|14|TRBV3-1|.
TGTGCCAGCAGCCAAGACTTTGGGGTGAGCGGCTACACCTTC
CASSQDFGVSGYTF
>few|TRBJ2-7|15|TRBV4-1|.
TGCGCCAGCAGCCAAGAAAGAGGGAGCTCCTACGAGCAGTACTTC
CASSQERGSSYEQYF
>many|TRBJ1-1|14|TRBV7-8|TRBD1
TGTGCCAGCAGCGAATACTCAGGGGGCACTGAAGCTTTCTTT
CASSEYSGGTEAFF
>many|TRBJ1-1|12|TRBV30|.
TGTGCCTGGAGGCCCGACAGGTTTGGAGCTTTCTTT
CAWRPDRFGAFF
>many|TRBJ2-7|14|TRBV14|.
TGTGCCAGCAGCCAAGCAGGGGTTCCATCGGAGCAGTACTTC
CASSQAGVPSEQYF
>.|TRBJ1-1|14|TRBV12-3/TRBV12-4|.
TGTGCCAGCAGTTTAATGGCAGGGAACACTGAAGCTTTCTTT
CASSLMAGNTEAFF
>many|TRBJ1-2|16|TRBV6-2/TRBV6-3|.
TGTGCCAGCACCAACCTCGCGGGGGCTAGTATCTATGGCTACACCTTC
CASTNLAGASIYGYTF
>many|TRBJ1-5|15|TRBV4-1|.
TGCGCCAGCAGCCAAGATATCTCAGGCAATCAGCCCCAGCATTTT
CASSQDISGNQPQHF
>many|TRBJ1-2|13|TRBV19|.
TGTGCCAGTAGCAATGGCAATTTCTATGGCTACACCTTC
CASSNGNFYGYTF
>once|TRBJ2-3|16|TRBV5-1|TRBD2
TGTGCCAGCAGCGTTAGCGGGAGGGCGGGCACAGATACGCAGTATTTT
CASSVSGRAGTDTQYF
>many|TRBJ1-1|16|TRBV19|.
TGTGCCAGTGGCGGAATAGACAGAGCAAAGAACACTGAAGCTTTCTTT
CASGGIDRAKNTEAFF
>.|TRBJ2-3|15|TRBV11-2|TRBD2
TGTGCCAGCAGCCCGGGCGGGAGGGCCCCAGATACGCAGTATTTT
CASSPGGRAPDTQYF
>many|TRBJ1-5|17|TRBV7-3|TRBD1
TGTGCCAGCAGCATTAGGACAGGCCAAGGGGGCAATCAGCCCCAGCATTTT
CASSIRTGQGGNQPQHF
>.|TRBJ2-5|12|TRBV18|.
TGTGCCAGCTCAGGGGGCGAGGAGACCCGGTACTTC
CASSGGEETRYF
>.|TRBJ1-2|14|TRBV27|.
TGTGCCAGCAGTTTACTCGGGCCCGGAGATGGCTACACCTTC
CASSLLGPGDGYTF
>few|TRBJ2-3|16|TRBV30|.
TGTGCCTGGAGTGTATTGGGGGGGCCGGGCACAGATACGCAGTATTTT
CAWSVLGGPGTDTQYF
>.|TRBJ2-1|19|TRBV24-1|TRBD2
TGTGCCACCAGTGATTTGCAGCGGACTAGCGGGGGCGTATACAATGAGCAGTTCTTC
CATSDLQRTSGGVYNEQFF
>many|TRBJ1-5|15|TRBV28|TRBD1
TGTGCCAGCAGTTTAGATGGGACAGTCAATCAGCCCCAGCATTTT
CASSLDGTVNQPQHF
>.|TRBJ1-1|16|TRBV7-8|TRBD1
TGTGCCAGCAGCCTCCGGGACAGGGGGATGAACACTGAAGCTTTCTTT
CASSLRDRGMNTEAFF
>many|TRBJ1-2|14|TRBV7-2|.
TGTGCCAGCAGCTCCGGGGGACCGAACTATGGCTACACCTTC
CASSSGGPNYGYTF
>many|TRBJ1-6|13|TRBV25-1|TRBD1
TGTGCCAGCACCGGGACAGGGGTTTCACCCCTCCACTTT
CASTGTGVSPLHF
>many|TRBJ2-1|15|TRBV6-1|TRBD2
TGTGCCAGCAGTGAAGCCAGCGGGGGAGTAAATGAGCAGTTCTTC
CASSEASGGVNEQFF